The clone carrying this T cell receptor beta chain was observed a single time. A multiplex PCR was run with 60 Vbeta primers and 13 Jbeta primers. The method was immunoSEQ multiplex PCR; TCRdb's version includes in-frame clones alone and lacks a portion of them. The sample contains around 150,000 clones, 75% to 85% of which appear only once. The record originates from a study of cytomegalovirus exposure and HLA in healthy donors. The CDR3 extends over 15 amino acids. Germline V gene data show CDR1 as MGHRA and CDR2 as YSYEKL. The V end lost 4 bases, the J end lost 0 bases, and 11 bases lay between the germline ends.

The source of this sequence is a man aged 30-40 years in good health and CMV-seronegative. This rearrangement joins TRBV4-1 to TRBJ2-3, with D tentatively TRBD1 (6 bases). The sequenced sample consisted of PBMCs. The CDR3 loop reads CASSPATGSTDTQYF. The CDR3 nucleotides are TGCGCCAGCAGCCCAGCGACAGGTAGCACAGATACGCAGTATTTT.